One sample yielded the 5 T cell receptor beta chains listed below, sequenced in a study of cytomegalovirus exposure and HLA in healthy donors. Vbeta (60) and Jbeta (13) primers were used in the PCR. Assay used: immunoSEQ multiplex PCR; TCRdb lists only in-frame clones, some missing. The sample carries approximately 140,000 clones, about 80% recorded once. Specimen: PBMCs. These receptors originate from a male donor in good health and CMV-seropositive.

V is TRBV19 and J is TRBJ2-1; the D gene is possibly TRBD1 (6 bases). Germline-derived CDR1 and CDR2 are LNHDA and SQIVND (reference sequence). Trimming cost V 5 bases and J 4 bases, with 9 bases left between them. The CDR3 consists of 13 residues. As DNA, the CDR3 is TGTGCCAGTAGTTTGACAGGTTACAATGAGCAGTTCTTC. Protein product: CASSLTGYNEQFF. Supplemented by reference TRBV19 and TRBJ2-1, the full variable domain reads DGGITQSPKYLFRKEGQNVTLSCEQNLNHDAMYWYRQDPGQGLRLIYYSQIVNDFQKGDIAEGYSVSREKKESFPLTVTSAQKNPTAFYLCASSLTGYNEQFFGPGTRLTVL.

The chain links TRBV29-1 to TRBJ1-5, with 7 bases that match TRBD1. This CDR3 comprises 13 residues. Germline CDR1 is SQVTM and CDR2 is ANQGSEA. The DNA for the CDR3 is TGCGGGACTGGGACAGATGCCAATCAGCCCCAGCATTTT. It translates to CGTGTDANQPQHF.

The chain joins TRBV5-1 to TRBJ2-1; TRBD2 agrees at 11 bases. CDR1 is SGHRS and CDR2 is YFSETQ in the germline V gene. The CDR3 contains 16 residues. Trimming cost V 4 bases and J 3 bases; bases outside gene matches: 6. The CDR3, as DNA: TGCGCCAGCAGCGACCCTAGCGGGGGGATCTACAATGAGCAGTTCTTC. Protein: CASSDPSGGIYNEQFF.

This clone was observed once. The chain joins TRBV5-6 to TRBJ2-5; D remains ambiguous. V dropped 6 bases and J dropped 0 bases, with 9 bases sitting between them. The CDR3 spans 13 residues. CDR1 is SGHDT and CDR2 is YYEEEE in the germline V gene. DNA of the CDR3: TGTGCCAGCACCCTCGGGTACCAAGAGACCCAGTACTTC. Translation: CASTLGYQETQYF.

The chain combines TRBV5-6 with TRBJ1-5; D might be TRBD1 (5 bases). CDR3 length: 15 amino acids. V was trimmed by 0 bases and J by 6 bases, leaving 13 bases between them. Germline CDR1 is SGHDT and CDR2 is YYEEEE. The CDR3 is CASSLGDQGSQPQHF. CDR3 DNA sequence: TGTGCCAGCAGCTTGGGTGATCAGGGAAGTCAGCCCCAGCATTTT.